This TCR beta chain came from a study of T cell responses to AZD1222 COVID-19 vaccine. V lost 3 bases, J lost 5 bases, and 3 bases stayed unmatched. Germline lookup yields CDR1 MRHNA and CDR2 SNTAGT. The CDR3 is 16 residues long. Details on this clone: Its antigen is unknown.

Second-dose recipients at about 4 or about 12 weeks were treated as one pooled group. Study-level findings and limits: The reported proportion of spike-specific TCRs targeting unmutated variant regions was nearly half. Clonal diversity was possibly underestimated, and white British individuals and females predominated among donors.

The protocol was immunoSEQ multiplex PCR, while the TCRdb copy is restricted to in-frame clones and leaves out a portion. The repertoire holds approximately 110,000 clones, around 87% seen once, with 4% to 5.5% in the top ten. The V call is TRBV6-4, the J call TRBJ2-1; TRBD2 matches at 14 bases. The sample was peripheral blood, taken 28 days after the second AZD1222 dose. This clonotype was obtained from an adult who received the AZD1222 COVID-19 vaccine. The CDR3 DNA reads as TGTGCCAGCAGTGAGACTAGCGGGAGGGGAGACAATGAGCAGTTCTTC. It is translated as CASSETSGRGDNEQFF.